Listed below are T cell receptor beta chains from one sample, sequenced in a study of T cells in Graves' hyperthyroidism and ophthalmopathy. TCRdb itself ran the multiplex PCR reads through MiXCR, one entry per CDR3 protein. The sample contains 610,000 or so distinct CDR3 sequences, roughly 50% of which appear only once. Sequencing was done on a sample of peripheral blood or thyroid tissue (not recorded which). These receptors were collected from a woman younger than 30 with Graves' hyperthyroidism. Both conserved end residues are part of each CDR3. The D gene is left open where the match is weak. Clone size is not always given. Where it is, it says once, few, many or a class for expanded clones.

J gene	clone size	V gene	D gene	CDR3 DNA	CDR3 protein
TRBJ1-6	many	TRBV30	TRBD1	TGTGCCTGGAGTGGACAGGGTGGTTCACCCCTCCACTTT	CAWSGQGGSPLHF
TRBJ2-7	many	TRBV14	TRBD1	TGTGCCAGCAGCCCATCCGGGACAGGGATTTACGAGCAGTACTTC	CASSPSGTGIYEQYF
TRBJ2-1	few	TRBV24-1	TRBD1	TGTGCCACCAGTGACCCGGGACAGGGAGTTTACAATGAGCAGTTCTTC	CATSDPGQGVYNEQFF
TRBJ1-2	few	TRBV18	NA	TGTGCCAGCTCACCCGGAGATGAATATGATGGCTACACCTTC	CASSPGDEYDGYTF
TRBJ2-2	many	TRBV2	NA	TGTGCCAGCAGTGAGTGGACTGGGGAGCTGTTTTTT	CASSEWTGELFF
TRBJ1-2	NA	TRBV24-1	NA	TGTGCCACCAGTGATTTCAGGGGCCCACCCATCTACACCTTC	CATSDFRGPPIYTF
TRBJ2-7	NA	TRBV6-8	NA	TGTGCCAGCAGTTATGGGGGACACTCATCCTACGAGCAGTACTTC	CASSYGGHSSYEQYF
TRBJ2-2	NA	TRBV7-2	NA	TGTACCAGCAGCTTATGGGGGGCTATCCTTGCAGCGAGCACCGGGGAGCTGTTTTTT	CTSSLWGAILAASTGELFF
TRBJ1-6	few	TRBV4-1	NA	TGCGCCAGCAGCCAAGATTTAGTCTCCCGGGAAGGAAATTCACCCCTCCACTTT	CASSQDLVSREGNSPLHF
TRBJ2-3	few	TRBV12-3/TRBV12-4	NA	TGTGCCAGCAGTGATACAGGCGGAGGTACAGATACGCAGTATTTT	CASSDTGGGTDTQYF
TRBJ2-7	few	TRBV30	NA	TGTGCCTGGAGTTCAGGACTCTACGAGCAGTACTTC	CAWSSGLYEQYF
TRBJ2-7	many	TRBV19	NA	TGTGCCAGTAGTGGCGGGCTTTCCTACGAGCAGTACTTC	CASSGGLSYEQYF
TRBJ2-7	few	TRBV7-8	NA	TGTGCCAGCAGCTTAGGATCCAAGGAGCAGTACTTC	CASSLGSKEQYF
TRBJ2-7	few	TRBV24-1	NA	TGTGCCACCAGTGATGCCTCCTACGAGCAGTACTTC	CATSDASYEQYF
TRBJ1-6	many	TRBV5-1	NA	TGCGCCAGCAGCTTAAGATCAGTTTATAATTCACCCCTCCACTTT	CASSLRSVYNSPLHF
TRBJ2-3	NA	TRBV20-1	NA	TGCAGTGCTAGCGGGGGTAGCACAGATACGCAGTATTTT	CSASGGSTDTQYF
TRBJ2-5	many	TRBV2	TRBD1	TGTGCCAGCAGCACCGGGACAGGTTTATTGGAGACCCAGTACTTC	CASSTGTGLLETQYF
TRBJ2-6	many	TRBV5-8	NA	TGTGCCAGCAGCTTGGGGACTTCACTCTCTGGGGCCAACGTCCTGACTTTC	CASSLGTSLSGANVLTF
TRBJ1-2	many	TRBV4-2	TRBD1	TGTGCCAGCAGCCAAGAGGACAGGGCGGGAGGCTACACCTTC	CASSQEDRAGGYTF
TRBJ1-5	NA	TRBV15	NA	TGTGCCCCGGGGGCGAGTGATCAGCCCCAGCATTTT	CAPGASDQPQHF